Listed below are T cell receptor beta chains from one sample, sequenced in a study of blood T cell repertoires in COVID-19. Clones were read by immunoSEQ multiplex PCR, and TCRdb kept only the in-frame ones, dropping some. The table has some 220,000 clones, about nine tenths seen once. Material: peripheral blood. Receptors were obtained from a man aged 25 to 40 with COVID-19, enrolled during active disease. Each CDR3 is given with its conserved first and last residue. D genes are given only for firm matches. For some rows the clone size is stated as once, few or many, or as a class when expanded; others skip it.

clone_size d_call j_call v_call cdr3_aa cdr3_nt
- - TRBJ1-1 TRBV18 CASSPRAGENTEAFF TGTGCCAGCTCACCGCGGGCAGGGGAGAACACTGAAGCTTTCTTT
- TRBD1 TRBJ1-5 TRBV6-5 CASRPNPGGGQPQHF TGTGCCAGCAGGCCCAATCCAGGGGGCGGTCAGCCCCAGCATTTT
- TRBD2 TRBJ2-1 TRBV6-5 CASSWSGGREAGQFF TGTGCCAGCAGTTGGAGCGGGGGAAGAGAAGCGGGGCAGTTCTTC
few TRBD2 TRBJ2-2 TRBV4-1 CASSQEERGGAGELFF TGCGCCAGCAGCCAAGAGGAGCGGGGGGGCGCCGGGGAGCTGTTTTTT
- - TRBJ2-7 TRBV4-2 CASSPRGARDEQYF TGTGCCAGCAGCCCCCGGGGTGCCCGGGACGAGCAGTACTTC
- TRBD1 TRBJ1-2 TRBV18 CASSPPRTGGAGYGYTF TGTGCCAGCTCACCACCGAGGACAGGGGGCGCCGGCTATGGCTACACCTTC
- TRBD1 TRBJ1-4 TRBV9 CASSAHPTGSNEKLFF TGTGCCAGCAGCGCACATCCGACAGGGTCTAATGAAAAACTGTTTTTT
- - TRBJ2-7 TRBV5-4 CASSLDTYEQYF TGTGCCAGCAGCTTGGACACCTACGAGCAGTACTTC
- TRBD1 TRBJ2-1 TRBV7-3 CASSPTTGQGYNEQFF TGTGCCAGCAGCCCTACTACGGGACAGGGCTACAATGAGCAGTTCTTC
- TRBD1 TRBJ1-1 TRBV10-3 CAISPGQGNTEAFF TGTGCCATCAGCCCGGGACAGGGGAACACTGAAGCTTTCTTT
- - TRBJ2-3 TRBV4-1 CASSQEGTGVSTDTQYF TGCGCCAGCAGCCAAGAGGGGACGGGGGTGAGCACAGATACGCAGTATTTT
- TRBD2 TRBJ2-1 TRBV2 CASSESGTRFFNEQFF TGTGCCAGCAGTGAGTCGGGGACTAGGTTTTTCAATGAGCAGTTCTTC
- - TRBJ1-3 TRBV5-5 CASSLRGSGNTIYF TGTGCCAGCAGCTTGAGAGGGTCTGGAAACACCATATATTTT
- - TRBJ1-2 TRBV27 CASSKRGQDYGYTF TGTGCCAGCAGCAAACGCGGGCAGGACTATGGCTACACCTTC
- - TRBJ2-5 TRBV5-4 CASSLSIQETQYF TGTGCCAGCAGCTTGTCAATCCAAGAGACCCAGTACTTC
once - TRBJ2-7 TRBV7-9 CASSWGTLPNYEQYF TGTGCCAGCAGCTGGGGGACACTTCCTAATTACGAGCAGTACTTC
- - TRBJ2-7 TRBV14 CASSPLTTGTYEQYF TGTGCCAGCAGCCCTCTGACGACTGGAACCTACGAGCAGTACTTC
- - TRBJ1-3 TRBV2 CASSEDGGGGNTIYF TGTGCCAGCAGTGAAGACGGTGGCGGAGGAAACACCATATATTTT
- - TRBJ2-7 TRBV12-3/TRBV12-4 CASSFTTTTEQYF TGTGCCAGCAGTTTTACGACTACCACCGAGCAGTACTTC
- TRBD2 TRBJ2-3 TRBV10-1 CASSPGGATDTQYF TGCGCCAGCAGTCCGGGGGGTGCGACAGATACGCAGTATTTT
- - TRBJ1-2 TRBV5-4 CASSPDIAYGYTF TGTGCCAGCAGCCCGGACATCGCCTATGGCTACACCTTC
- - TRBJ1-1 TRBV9 CASSGADLTEAFF TGTGCCAGCAGCGGGGCCGATCTAACTGAAGCTTTCTTT
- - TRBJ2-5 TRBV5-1 CASSLPVLPPTQGFQETQYF TGCGCCAGCAGCTTGCCGGTATTGCCTCCAACTCAGGGATTCCAAGAGACCCAGTACTTC
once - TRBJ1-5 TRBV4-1 CASSQTTLDNQPQHF TGCGCCAGCAGCCAAACTACCCTGGACAATCAGCCCCAGCATTTT
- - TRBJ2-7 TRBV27 CASSLIADYEQYF TGTGCCAGCAGTTTGATAGCTGACTACGAGCAGTACTTC
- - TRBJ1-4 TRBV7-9 CASSLGAGKNEKLFF TGTGCCAGCAGCTTAGGGGCAGGGAAGAATGAAAAACTGTTTTTT
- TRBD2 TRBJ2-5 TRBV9 CASSPFVLAGRETQYF TGTGCCAGCAGCCCTTTTGTATTAGCGGGGAGGGAGACCCAGTACTTC
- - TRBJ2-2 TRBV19 CASSTGQANTGELFF TGTGCCAGTAGTACCGGACAAGCGAACACCGGGGAGCTGTTTTTT
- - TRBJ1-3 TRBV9 CASSLKMTGSGNTIYF TGTGCCAGCAGCTTAAAAATGACGGGCTCTGGAAACACCATATATTTT
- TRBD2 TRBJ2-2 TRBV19 CASSMASGGTGELFF TGTGCCAGTAGTATGGCTAGCGGGGGAACCGGGGAGCTGTTTTTT
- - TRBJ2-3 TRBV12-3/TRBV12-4 CASSFQDTQYF TGTGCCAGCAGTTTCCAAGATACGCAGTATTTT
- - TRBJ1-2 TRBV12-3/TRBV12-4 CASRGPAEGYTF TGTGCCAGCAGGGGCCCGGCAGAGGGCTACACCTTC
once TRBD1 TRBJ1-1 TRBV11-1 CASSLDRGGTEAFF TGTGCCAGCAGCTTAGACAGGGGCGGCACTGAAGCTTTCTTT
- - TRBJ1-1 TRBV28 CASSFQNTEAFF TGTGCCAGCAGTTTCCAGAACACTGAAGCTTTCTTT